These 27 T cell receptor beta chains were sequenced from one sample in a study of cytomegalovirus exposure and HLA in healthy donors. PCR amplification relied on 60 Vbeta primers (plus 13 Jbeta primers). Sequencing was performed with immunoSEQ multiplex PCR; in TCRdb, only in-frame clones are kept and a portion is missing. This table has about 110,000 clones, about 81% appearing once. Sequencing was done on a sample of PBMCs. The receptor source for this set is a man aged 25 to 40 in good health and CMV-seropositive.

This clone was seen once. The rearrangement joins TRBV7-9 to TRBJ1-2, with a possible D match to TRBD1 (5 bases). Trimming left V 4 bases short and J 2 bases short, with 20 bases between. The CDR3 is 17 amino acids. Germline CDR1 is SEHNR and CDR2 is FQNEAQ (reference sequence). CDR3 nucleotide sequence: TGTGCCAGCAGCTCCACTCATAAGGGGCAGGAAAACTATGGCTACACCTTC. Protein: CASSSTHKGQENYGYTF.

The chain has TRBV4-2 and TRBJ1-2; D possibly corresponds to TRBD1 (5 bases). V lost 0 bases to trimming and J lost 4 bases, with 9 bases between them. In germline, CDR1 is LGHNA, CDR2 YNFKEQ. This CDR3 has 14 residues. The CDR3 reads CASSQEQVIYGYTF. The CDR3 DNA follows: TGTGCCAGCAGCCAAGAACAGGTGATCTATGGCTACACCTTC.

V gene TRBV9 combines with J gene TRBJ1-1, with D possibly TRBD1 on 5 matching bases. CDR3 length: 13 amino acids. V was trimmed by 1 base and J by 1 base, leaving 5 bases between them. Germline V CDR1 and CDR2: SGDLS, YYNGEE. The CDR3 here is CASSVQGNTEAFF. In DNA form, the CDR3 reads TGTGCCAGCAGCGTACAGGGGAACACTGAAGCTTTCTTT.

This CDR3 is CASSPRGSGGRNEQFF. CDR3 nucleotides: TGTGCCAGTAGTCCTCGGGGTAGCGGGGGTAGGAATGAGCAGTTCTTC. The V and J genes are TRBV19 and TRBJ2-1, with 9 positions matching TRBD2. Per the germline V gene, CDR1 is LNHDA and CDR2 is SQIVND (reference sequence). V lost 5 bases and J lost 7; bases outside the gene matches: 12. This CDR3 spans 16 amino acids.

This chain links TRBV29-1 with TRBJ2-7; D is perhaps TRBD1 (7 bases). Trimming removed 7 bases from V and 6 bases from J, with 13 bases in between. Germline V gene lookup returns CDR1 SQVTM and CDR2 ANQGSEA. The CDR3 is 11 residues long. The CDR3 coding sequence is TGCAGCGCCCGCCAGGGGGGCGAGCAGTACTTC. Encoded protein: CSARQGGEQYF.

J is TRBJ2-7 and V is TRBV4-2; D not certain. Trimming stripped 8 bases from V and 0 bases from J, with 11 bases between. The CDR3 has 13 residues. Germline V gene lookup returns CDR1 LGHNA and CDR2 YNFKEQ. The CDR3 loop is CASALDFSYEQYF. Here the CDR3 DNA reads TGTGCCAGCGCTCTTGACTTCTCCTACGAGCAGTACTTC.

The chain has TRBV7-7 and TRBJ2-1; tentative D call: TRBD2 (7 bases). V dropped 5 bases and J dropped 6 bases, with 14 bases sitting between them. This CDR3 has 14 amino acids. CDR1 SSHAT and CDR2 FNYEAQ come from the germline V gene (reference sequence). This CDR3 is CASSEGGGLNEQFF. The CDR3 DNA sequence: TGTGCCAGCAGCGAGGGGGGGGGTCTCAATGAGCAGTTCTTC.

The rearrangement links TRBV11-2 to TRBJ1-1; weak D call: TRBD1 (6 bases). Trimming pared 5 bases from V and 1 base from J, leaving 17 bases between. Germline V gene sequence: CDR1 SGHAT, CDR2 FQNNGV. The CDR3 extends over 16 amino acids. CDR3 region: CASSNYRVVTNTEAFF. The CDR3 DNA reads as TGTGCCAGCAGCAACTACAGGGTAGTAACGAACACTGAAGCTTTCTTT.

This clone was seen a few times. A read error may account for a junction end that differs from germline. The chain has TRBV7-9 and TRBJ2-6; the match to TRBD1 covers 11 bases. The CDR3 sequence is 17 residues long. Per the germline V gene, CDR1 is SEHNR and CDR2 is FQNEAQ (reference sequence). This CDR3 reads CSSRWTGGPSGANVLTF. The CDR3 bases are TGTTCCAGCAGGTGGACAGGGGGCCCCTCTGGGGCCAACGTCCTGACTTTC. Full variable domain (missing parts from reference TRBV7-9 and TRBJ2-6): DTGVSQNPRHKITKRGQNVTFRCDPISEHNRLYWYRQTLGQGPEFLTYFQNEAQLEKSRLLSDRFSAERPKGSFSTLEIQRTEQGDSAMYLCSSRWTGGPSGANVLTFGAGSRLTVL.

This clone has more than one count but fewer than ten. The J gene is TRBJ1-2, the V gene TRBV27; TRBD1 might be the D (6 bases). This CDR3 spans 13 amino acids. With 5 bases removed from V and 2 bases from J, the gap between germline ends came to 9 bases. CDR1 MNHEY and CDR2 SMNVEV come from the germline V gene (reference sequence). CDR3 sequence: CASSPTGNYGYTF. The CDR3 coding sequence is TGTGCCAGCAGTCCGACAGGCAACTATGGCTACACCTTC.

V and J are TRBV2 and TRBJ1-6, with D unresolved. Germline CDR1 SNHLY, CDR2 FYNNEI. Trimming removed 7 bases at V and 0 bases at J, with 10 bases between. This CDR3 has 15 amino acids. The CDR3 nucleotides read TGTGCCAGCATAAAGGAGTACTCCTATAATTCACCCCTCCACTTT. It codes for CASIKEYSYNSPLHF.

This chain joins TRBV7-6 and TRBJ2-1, with D possibly matching TRBD1 (6 bases). CDR3 size: 16 residues. Germline CDR1 SGHVS, CDR2 FNYEAQ. Between the trimmed V and J ends, which lost 4 bases and 2 bases, there was a span of 15 bases. The CDR3 spells CASSYFRGRTYNEQFF. The CDR3 coding sequence is TGTGCCAGCAGCTACTTCAGGGGACGTACCTACAATGAGCAGTTCTTC.

This clone occurred a few times. The rearrangement uses TRBV7-6 and TRBJ2-2; 7 bases fit TRBD1. Germline CDR1 is SGHVS and CDR2 is FNYEAQ. V lost 5 bases and J lost 9; bases outside the gene matches: 3. This CDR3 comprises 12 residues. The CDR3 loop reads CASSKGARELFF. Written as DNA, the CDR3 is TGTGCCAGCAGCAAGGGGGCAAGGGAGCTGTTTTTT.

This clone showed up just a few times. V gene TRBV2 combines with J gene TRBJ2-1; TRBD1 aligns across 8 bases. The V segment lost 7 bases and the J segment 8 bases; nucleotides outside the gene matches: 10. The CDR3 totals 14 residues. Germline CDR1 is SNHLY and CDR2 is FYNNEI. The CDR3 DNA is TGTGCCAGCACCCAGACAGGGGTCTCACATGAGCAGTTCTTC. Translating it yields CASTQTGVSHEQFF.

The CDR3 DNA sequence: TGCGCCAGCAGCTTGGATGCCGTCGGGAACTATGGCTACACCTTC. Protein product: CASSLDAVGNYGYTF. The rearrangement uses TRBV5-1 and TRBJ1-2; D call uncertain. CDR3 length: 15 amino acids. Germline CDR1 is SGHRS and CDR2 is YFSETQ. Trimming left V 0 bases short and J 2 bases short, with 11 bases between.

The chain couples TRBV7-6 to TRBJ1-6; 10 bases map to TRBD1. The J segment lost 12 bases and the V segment lost 0 bases, leaving 11 bases of the junction unmatched. Germline lookup yields CDR1 SGHVS and CDR2 FNYEAQ. The CDR3 has 17 residues. In DNA, the CDR3 is TGTGCCAGCAGCTTAGCACATACCGGGACAGGGGTTTTACCCCTCCACTTT. Its protein product is CASSLAHTGTGVLPLHF. The full variable domain, in which reference TRBV7-6 and TRBJ1-6 provide the parts outside the CDR3, is GAGVSQSPRYKVTKRGQDVALRCDPISGHVSLYWYRQALGQGPEFLTYFNYEAQQDKSGLPNDRFSAERPEGSISTLTIQRTEQRDSAMYRCASSLAHTGTGVLPLHFGNGTRLTVT.

The chain joins TRBV15 to TRBJ2-6; D is possibly TRBD2 (5 bases). Germline CDR1 reads LNHNV; CDR2 reads YYDKDF (reference sequence). Trimming removed 6 bases at V and 4 bases at J, with 22 bases between. CDR3 length: 18 amino acids. The CDR3 region is CATRVDLDARGGANVLTF. CDR3 coding DNA: TGTGCCACCAGAGTTGATCTGGACGCTCGAGGGGGGGCCAACGTCCTGACTTTC.

This rearrangement joins TRBV21-1 to TRBJ1-2. TRBV21-1 is recorded as a pseudogene. The CDR3 loop spans 12 amino acids. The CDR3 region has the DNA TGTGCCAGCACCGCCAGGGAGGATGGCTACACCTTC. This sequence encodes CASTAREDGYTF.

The chain combines TRBV6-1 with TRBJ1-5; TRBD1 agrees at 9 bases. Germline V lookup: CDR1 MNHNS, CDR2 SASEGT. The CDR3 loop spans 13 amino acids. Germline trimming cut 4 bases from V and 6 bases from J; bases unmatched to any gene: 1. The CDR3 region is CASSAGQGQPQHF. CDR3 DNA sequence: TGTGCCAGCAGTGCGGGACAGGGTCAGCCCCAGCATTTT.

This chain connects TRBV25-1 to TRBJ1-2; D is ambiguous. Germline CDR1 is MGHDK and CDR2 is SYGVNS. The CDR3 totals 12 residues. V was trimmed by 4 bases and J by 6 bases, leaving 9 bases between them. CDR3 loop: CASSGQLHGYTF. In DNA, the CDR3 is TGTGCCAGCAGTGGACAACTCCATGGCTACACCTTC.

The genes are TRBV7-9 and TRBJ2-3; 11 nucleotides agree with TRBD2. The CDR3 consists of 15 residues. CDR1 is SEHNR and CDR2 is FQNEAQ in the germline V gene (reference sequence). With V trimmed by 5 bases and J by 6 bases, 7 bases remained unmatched. For the CDR3, the DNA is TGTGCCAGCAGCCTGACTAGCGGGGCGGCCGATACGCAGTATTTT. This translates into CASSLTSGAADTQYF.

The rearrangement joins TRBV5-1 to TRBJ2-5; 9 nucleotides align to TRBD1. The CDR3 covers 16 residues. Germline CDR1 is SGHRS and CDR2 is YFSETQ. The trim removed 4 bases at V and 1 base at J, leaving 8 bases unmatched. The CDR3 sequence is CASSITGGGPQETQYF. The CDR3 DNA reads as TGCGCCAGCAGCATTACAGGGGGCGGGCCCCAAGAGACCCAGTACTTC.

This chain connects TRBV4-2 to TRBJ1-3; D gene unclear. Trimming took 8 bases from V and 5 from J, leaving 13 bases between them. Germline values: CDR1 LGHNA, CDR2 YNFKEQ. CDR3 length equals 13 residues. Written as DNA, the CDR3 is TGTGCCAGCCGAACGGAGGCCAGAAACACCATATATTTT. Translation gives CASRTEARNTIYF.

The rearrangement uses TRBV6-1 and TRBJ1-6; TRBD1 matches at 10 bases. With 3 bases clipped from V and 10 bases from J, the junction kept 9 bases outside the gene matches. The germline V gene encodes CDR1 MNHNS and CDR2 SASEGT. The CDR3 loop spans 16 amino acids. DNA of the CDR3: TGTGCCAGCAGTGAGAATTCCGGGACAGGGGAATCACCCCTCCACTTT. This codes for CASSENSGTGESPLHF.

The V and J genes are TRBV19 and TRBJ2-4; 10 bases line up with TRBD1. This CDR3 contains 15 residues. J lost 6 bases, V lost 5 bases, and 7 bases had no gene match. In germline, CDR1 is LNHDA, CDR2 SQIVND (reference sequence). CDR3 protein: CASSHPGQGTNIQYF. CDR3 DNA: TGTGCCAGTAGTCATCCGGGACAGGGGACAAACATTCAGTACTTC. Complete variable domain (other parts from reference TRBV19 and TRBJ2-4): DGGITQSPKYLFRKEGQNVTLSCEQNLNHDAMYWYRQDPGQGLRLIYYSQIVNDFQKGDIAEGYSVSREKKESFPLTVTSAQKNPTAFYLCASSHPGQGTNIQYFGAGTRLSVL.

The chain recombines TRBV28 with TRBJ2-5, with 7 bases aligning to TRBD2. Looked up from germline, CDR1 is MDHEN and CDR2 is SYDVKM. The CDR3 is 15 amino acids. The trim removed 4 bases at V and 0 bases at J, leaving 5 bases unmatched. CDR3 in DNA: TGTGCCAGCAGTTGGGGGGGAGAGTACCAAGAGACCCAGTACTTC. Its protein is CASSWGGEYQETQYF.

The rearrangement joins TRBV6-5 to TRBJ1-1; TRBD1 is a possible D gene (5 bases). The CDR3 sequence is 13 residues long. CDR1 and CDR2 from the germline V gene are MNHEY and SVGAGI. The V end was cut by 2 bases, the J end by 1 base, with 5 bases between. The CDR3 reads CASSYDRNTEAFF. CDR3 nucleotides: TGTGCCAGCAGTTACGACAGGAACACTGAAGCTTTCTTT.